The 25 T cell receptor beta chains in this list originate from one sample, sequenced in a study of blood T cells in healthy people across ages. Then a second PCR, running roughly 7 to 11 cycles, was carried out with a sample-barcoded 5' primer and a J-beta primer mix. Each CDR3 protein gets one entry after TCRdb re-called the 5' RACE reads with MiXCR. The sample holds fewer than 800,000 distinct CDR3 sequences, around half seen once. Sequenced: blood. The receptors stem from a woman aged 55-75 years in good health.

The rearrangement links TRBV12-3 or TRBV12-4 to TRBJ2-3; a possible D gene is TRBD2 (5 bases). The CDR3 runs to 12 residues. Trimming left V 8 bases short and J 0 bases short, with 6 bases between. The CDR3 DNA is TGTGCCAGCCAGCGGAGCACAGATACGCAGTATTTT. Translating it yields CASQRSTDTQYF.

As concerns this clonotype: Its ends do not fully match the called genes, so a read error is possible. The rearrangement joins TRBV6-1 to TRBJ1-1, with unresolved D. The germline V gene has CDR1 MNHNS and CDR2 SASEGT. This CDR3 region has 12 residues. The CDR3 reads CAGSEQIAEAFF. The CDR3 bases are TGTGCCGGCAGTGAGCAAATCGCGGAAGCTTTCTTT.

This clonotype was counted at least ten times. The chain recombines TRBV7-2 with TRBJ2-5, with D tentatively TRBD1 or TRBD2 (5 bases each). CDR1 and CDR2 (germline): SGHTA, FQGNSA. V was trimmed by 4 bases and J by 3 bases, leaving 12 bases between them. This CDR3 has 14 residues. Here the CDR3 reads CASSSIMGEETQYF. CDR3 nucleotides: TGTGCCAGCAGCTCCATAATGGGGGAAGAGACCCAGTACTTC.

This clonotype was found a few times. V gene TRBV11-1 combines with J gene TRBJ2-1; TRBD2 matches at 11 bases. The CDR3 has 15 residues. V dropped 3 bases and J dropped 8; count of bases not matched to a gene: 6. Germline-derived CDR1 and CDR2 are SGHAT and FQDESV (reference sequence). For the CDR3, the DNA is TGTGCCAGCAGCTTGGGACTAGCGGAGGGGCATGAGCAGTTCTTC. It is translated as CASSLGLAEGHEQFF.

V is TRBV7-8 and J is TRBJ2-1; 13 nucleotides agree with TRBD2. The CDR3 is 17 residues long. In germline, CDR1 is SGHVS, CDR2 FQNEAQ. V was pared by 4 bases and J by 3 bases, with 6 bases of the junction left unmatched. Here the CDR3 reads CASSSGLAGPYYNEQFF. In DNA, the CDR3 is TGTGCCAGCAGCTCGGGACTAGCGGGGCCCTACTACAATGAGCAGTTCTTC.

The chain employs TRBV6-5 and TRBJ2-7; TRBD2 aligns across 11 bases. V shed 7 bases, J shed 6 bases, and the junction held 11 bases outside the gene matches. This CDR3 contains 15 residues. Per germline, CDR1 MNHEY and CDR2 SVGAGI. The CDR3 protein is CASTSPLAGGSEQYF. The CDR3 DNA sequence: TGTGCCAGCACTTCCCCGCTAGCGGGAGGAAGCGAGCAGTACTTC.

The chain couples TRBV29-1 to TRBJ2-3; TRBD1 matches at 8 bases. J gave up 5 bases and V 6 bases, and 13 bases lay outside the gene matches. The V gene's germline CDR1 is SQVTM and CDR2 ANQGSEA. This CDR3 has 15 residues. In nucleotides, the CDR3 is TGCAGCGTCCCTAACCCGGCACAGGGGGTAGATACGCAGTATTTT. Amino acid sequence: CSVPNPAQGVDTQYF.

The rearrangement joins TRBV27 to TRBJ2-7; D possibly uses TRBD1 or TRBD2 (5 bases each). The CDR3 covers 16 residues. Trimming pared 6 bases from V and 1 base from J, leaving 19 bases between. Germline V gene sequence: CDR1 MNHEY, CDR2 SMNVEV (reference sequence). CDR3: CASRHPGRGKSYEQYF. The CDR3 DNA reads TGTGCCAGCAGACATCCGGGACGAGGCAAATCCTACGAGCAGTACTTC.

The chain is built from TRBV29-1 and TRBJ2-3; no firm D call. The CDR3 contains 14 residues. The V and J ends lost 5 bases and 0 bases respectively, with 12 bases between them. Germline V lookup: CDR1 SQVTM, CDR2 ANQGSEA. Written as DNA, the CDR3 is TGCAGCGTTCTGAGAGTATCTAGCACAGATACGCAGTATTTT. This encodes CSVLRVSSTDTQYF.

J is TRBJ2-1 and V is TRBV19; perhaps TRBD2 as D (5 bases). CDR1 is LNHDA and CDR2 is SQIVND in the germline V gene (reference sequence). Between the trimmed V and J ends, which lost 1 base and 5 bases, there was a span of 15 bases. The CDR3 sequence is 16 residues long. CDR3 DNA sequence: TGTGCCAGTAGTATAGGTCGAGAGGGCCCCCACAATGAGCAGTTCTTC. Protein sequence: CASSIGREGPHNEQFF.

The genes are TRBV12-3 or TRBV12-4 and TRBJ2-4; no firm D call. The CDR3 runs 13 residues. Trimming pared 4 bases from V and 2 bases from J, leaving 6 bases between. The CDR3 nucleotides are TGTGCCAGCAGTTATGATACCAAAAACATTCAGTACTTC. Its translation is CASSYDTKNIQYF.

This chain connects TRBV5-1 to TRBJ2-3; D is undetermined. Germline CDR1 and CDR2: SGHRS and YFSETQ. Trimming took off 5 bases at V and 1 base at J, with 23 bases between the two ends. The CDR3 has 18 amino acids. CDR3 protein: CASSFNFRARSGTDTQYF. As DNA, the CDR3 is TGCGCCAGCAGTTTCAATTTTCGGGCGCGCTCGGGCACAGATACGCAGTATTTT.

The chain carries TRBV2 and TRBJ1-5; D might be TRBD1 (6 bases). The CDR3 is 15 residues long. Deletions cut 3 bases from V and 5 bases from J, with 14 bases between. Germline CDR1 and CDR2: SNHLY and FYNNEI. The CDR3 DNA reads as TGTGCCAGCAGTGAGGGGGGGCTAGGGCATCAGCCCCAGCATTTT. It translates to CASSEGGLGHQPQHF.

J is TRBJ2-3 and V is TRBV20-1; D not resolved. This CDR3 has 12 amino acids. CDR1 DFQATT and CDR2 SNEGSKA come from the germline V gene (reference sequence). Trimming shortened V by 6 bases and J by 0 bases, and 7 bases separated the two germline ends. This chain's CDR3 is CSARFSTDTQYF. The CDR3 nucleotides are TGCAGTGCCCGATTTAGCACAGATACGCAGTATTTT.

The V gene is TRBV29-1, the J gene TRBJ2-3, with 7 nucleotides matching TRBD2. The CDR3 is 15 residues long. After removal of 3 bases from V and 1 base from J, the junction contained 7 bases not matched to a gene. Germline CDR1 and CDR2: SQVTM and ANQGSEA. The CDR3 loop is CSVEGGGLGTDTQYF. CDR3 bases: TGCAGCGTTGAGGGGGGGGGTTTGGGCACAGATACGCAGTATTTT.

The V gene is TRBV2, the J gene TRBJ2-7; D unresolved. Germline V gene lookup returns CDR1 SNHLY and CDR2 FYNNEI. The V gene lost 7 bases and the J gene lost 4 bases, with 17 bases spanning the gap. CDR3 length: 14 residues. In DNA form, the CDR3 reads TGTGCCAGCACTAAGGGCGAAGGAGCTTACGAGCAGTACTTC. Protein product: CASTKGEGAYEQYF.

The chain links TRBV7-3 to TRBJ2-1; D may be TRBD2 (5 bases). V was clipped by 5 bases and J by 7 bases, with 21 bases between them. This CDR3 has 16 residues. Germline V gene data show CDR1 as SGHTA and CDR2 as FQGTGA. The CDR3 nucleotides read TGTGCCAGCAGCCTAGGCCCGCGTTCTGGCGGGAATGAGCAGTTCTTC. Translation: CASSLGPRSGGNEQFF.

A note on this clonotype: This may be a read error: a much more frequent sequence differs by one nucleotide. The chain employs TRBV25-1 and TRBJ2-7; D gene ambiguous. The V end lost 7 bases, the J end lost 7 bases, and 14 bases lay between the germline ends. The germline gives CDR1 MGHDK, CDR2 SYGVNS. The CDR3 covers 12 residues. CDR3 coding DNA: TGTGCCAGCATAATCGGTAACAATGAGCAGTACTTC. Amino acid sequence: CASIIGNNEQYF.

This chain joins TRBV20-1 and TRBJ1-2; D might be TRBD1 (5 bases). Between the trimmed V and J ends, which lost 6 bases and 6 bases, there was a span of 23 bases. Germline V CDR1 and CDR2: DFQATT, SNEGSKA (reference sequence). The CDR3 sequence is 15 residues long. This CDR3 is CSATGGTGPRNGYTF. The DNA of the CDR3 is TGCAGTGCCACTGGGGGTACTGGACCTCGAAATGGCTACACCTTC.

The chain is built from TRBV7-9 and TRBJ1-4; TRBD1 aligns across 11 bases. The CDR3 consists of 16 residues. CDR1 is SEHNR, CDR2 FQNEAQ, per germline (reference sequence). J was trimmed by 8 bases and V by 5 bases; bases with no gene match: 10. DNA for the CDR3: TGTGCCAGCAGCGCGGGACAGGGGGTTCTTTTGGAAAAACTGTTTTTT. Residues: CASSAGQGVLLEKLFF.

The chain is built from TRBV27 and TRBJ2-3; tentative D call: TRBD1 (6 bases). Germline values: CDR1 MNHEY, CDR2 SMNVEV (reference sequence). The V end lost 6 bases, the J end lost 7 bases, and 11 bases lay between the germline ends. The CDR3 is 12 residues long. The CDR3 sequence is CASSWDMNTQYF. The DNA for the CDR3 is TGTGCCAGCAGCTGGGACATGAATACGCAGTATTTT.

The rearrangement joins TRBV7-9 to TRBJ2-5, with 12 bases that match TRBD2. The DNA matches TRBJ2-7 better at its end, which makes the J call doubtful. The germline V gene encodes CDR1 SEHNR and CDR2 FQNEAQ (reference sequence). CDR3 length: 18 residues. The CDR3 sequence is CASSSTKTRLAGAGEQYF. The CDR3 DNA is TGTGCCAGCAGCTCCACGAAGACAAGACTAGCGGGAGCGGGCGAGCAGTACTTC.

This clonotype has a handful of counts. The chain uses TRBV7-2 and TRBJ2-1; TRBD2 matches at 11 bases. After removal of 5 bases from V and 2 bases from J, the junction contained 8 bases not matched to a gene. The CDR3 consists of 17 residues. The germline gives CDR1 SGHTA, CDR2 FQGNSA. The CDR3, as DNA: TGTGCCAGCAGCCTTAGCGGGAGGGGATCCCCCTACAATGAGCAGTTCTTC. As protein: CASSLSGRGSPYNEQFF.

The rearrangement uses TRBV20-1 and TRBJ2-3; D is undetermined. CDR3 length: 15 residues. The V and J ends lost 0 bases and 1 base respectively, with 11 bases between them. Per germline, CDR1 DFQATT and CDR2 SNEGSKA (reference sequence). The CDR3 coding sequence is TGCAGTGCTAGAGATCGACACTCGGGCACAGATACGCAGTATTTT. Protein sequence: CSARDRHSGTDTQYF.

This clonotype has only a few counts. The rearrangement joins TRBV20-1 to TRBJ1-2, with D perhaps matching TRBD1 (6 bases). Germline-derived CDR1 and CDR2 are DFQATT and SNEGSKA (reference sequence). This CDR3 has 14 residues. Trimming took 3 bases from V and 3 from J, leaving 14 bases between them. CDR3 in amino acids: CSASSGVLDYGYTF. The CDR3 nucleotides are TGCAGTGCTAGTTCAGGGGTCCTGGACTATGGCTACACCTTC.